Below, one T cell receptor (beta chain) is given with its context. Its antigen remains unknown. The data originate from a study of cytomegalovirus exposure and HLA in healthy donors. The PCR employed 60 Vbeta primers together with 13 Jbeta primers. Method: immunoSEQ multiplex PCR; TCRdb's copy keeps in-frame clones and lacks some. The table lists 85,000 to 90,000 clones, around 80% of them singletons, with around 3% in the top ten. The germline V and J ends were trimmed by 7 bases and 1 base, with 14 bases remaining between them. Per germline, CDR1 MNHNS and CDR2 SASEGT. This CDR3 is 14 amino acids long. Whole-study findings and limits: CMV serostatus was the only recorded immune exposure for donors.

The receptor's source is a man aged 30 to 45 in good health and CMV-seronegative. Sequenced sample: PBMCs. The chain combines TRBV6-1 with TRBJ2-7; D is uncertain. The CDR3 nucleotides are TGTGCCAGCATCCCTCAGGTGCTATCCTACGAGCAGTACTTC. Translating it yields CASIPQVLSYEQYF.